Listed here is a single T cell receptor beta chain. Antigen: not known. Germline CDR1 reads LNHNV; CDR2 reads YYDKDF (reference sequence). Trimming took 0 bases from V and 2 from J, leaving 8 bases between them. The CDR3 has 15 residues. This sample was included in a study of lymphopenia after photon versus proton radiotherapy. Assay: immunoSEQ multiplex PCR; the TCRdb copy retains only in-frame clones and omits some. The sample gives 150,000 to 200,000 clones, approximately 91% of which show up once; roughly 4.7% is in the top ten. Study-wide results and limits: After the lymphocyte nadir, photon-treated repertoires showed oligoclonal expansion, especially of CD8+ Temra cells.

The sample here was peripheral blood, taken from a patient treated with photon-based radiotherapy. This receptor was obtained from a man aged 50 to 59 with gastric cancer. J is TRBJ1-3 and V is TRBV15, with TRBD1 as a possible D gene (6 bases). CDR3: CATSREQGTGNTIYF. In nucleotides, the CDR3 is TGTGCCACCAGCAGAGAACAGGGCACTGGAAACACCATATATTTT.